This is a list of T cell receptor beta chains from one sample in a study of Graves' ophthalmopathy and Graves' hyperthyroidism. TCRdb ran MiXCR on the multiplex PCR reads and lists one entry per CDR3 protein. The table includes about 1.2 million distinct CDR3 sequences, 36% detected once. Sequencing was carried out using peripheral blood or thyroid tissue (not recorded which). These TCRs come from an adult man with Graves' hyperthyroidism. The CDR3 runs from the conserved cysteine through the conserved F or W. A D gene is named only where the DNA matches it firmly. Only some rows state a clone size, as once, few, many or a class for expanded clones.

NA,TRBV7-9,TRBJ2-7,NA,CATILVAATHEQYF,TGTGCCACTATCTTAGTGGCAGCTACCCACGAGCAGTACTTC
once,TRBV15,TRBJ1-1,TRBD1,CATSRGQGGFGNTEAFF,TGTGCCACCAGCAGAGGACAGGGTGGATTCGGGAACACTGAAGCTTTCTTT
many,TRBV7-9,TRBJ1-4,NA,CASSKITGLFGEKLFF,TGTGCCAGCAGCAAAATCACAGGTCTTTTCGGGGAAAAACTGTTTTTT
NA,TRBV12-3/TRBV12-4,TRBJ2-5,NA,CASSLRDPPKETQYF,TGTGCCAGCAGTTTGCGGGACCCCCCCAAAGAGACCCAGTACTTC
many,TRBV20-1,TRBJ1-3,NA,CSARSDSGNTIYF,TGCAGTGCTAGGTCGGACTCTGGAAACACCATATATTTT
few,TRBV28,TRBJ1-2,NA,CASSLLQETPYGYTF,TGTGCCAGCAGTTTGCTTCAGGAGACGCCCTATGGCTACACCTTC
many,TRBV20-1,TRBJ1-1,NA,CSARKRWGTEAFF,TGCAGTGCTAGAAAACGTTGGGGAACTGAAGCTTTCTTT
NA,TRBV10-3,TRBJ1-5,TRBD1,CATGTARNQPQHF,TGTGCCACCGGGACAGCCCGCAATCAGCCCCAGCATTTT
many,TRBV5-1,TRBJ1-2,TRBD1,CASSFTGVGYTF,TGCGCCAGCAGCTTTACAGGGGTTGGCTACACCTTC
many,TRBV5-8,TRBJ2-7,NA,CASSLAVSEQYF,TGTGCCAGCAGCTTGGCTGTGTCCGAGCAGTACTTC
NA,TRBV20-1,TRBJ2-7,NA,CSARGRAMCEQYF,TGCAGTGCAAGGGGCAGGGCTATGTGCGAGCAGTACTTC
NA,TRBV7-2,TRBJ1-5,TRBD1,CASSPTTGFNQPQHF,TGTGCCAGCAGCCCGACGACAGGGTTCAATCAGCCCCAGCATTTT
NA,TRBV2,TRBJ2-2,TRBD1,CASSRTGGGELFF,TGTGCCAGCAGTAGGACAGGGGGCGGGGAGCTGTTTTTT
many,TRBV30,TRBJ2-5,NA,CAWNGQETQYF,TGTGCCTGGAACGGCCAAGAGACCCAGTACTTC
few,TRBV7-2,TRBJ2-5,TRBD1,CASSPHGDREKETQYF,TGTGCCAGCAGCCCCCACGGGGACAGGGAAAAAGAGACCCAGTACTTC
NA,TRBV9,TRBJ2-7,NA,CASSETDRAYEQYF,TGTGCCAGCAGCGAAACGGACAGAGCCTACGAGCAGTACTTC
once,TRBV25-1,TRBJ1-2,NA,CASIPMGGFYGYTF,TGTGCCAGCATCCCCATGGGCGGATTCTATGGCTACACCTTC
NA,TRBV4-1,TRBJ1-1,NA,CASSQDMGADQAFF,TGCGCCAGCAGCCAAGATATGGGGGCGGACCAAGCTTTCTTT
NA,TRBV12-3/TRBV12-4,TRBJ2-7,TRBD1,CASSSTGQGWDPLSYEQYF,TGTGCCAGCAGTTCAACCGGACAGGGATGGGATCCTTTATCCTACGAGCAGTACTTC
NA,TRBV20-1,TRBJ1-4,TRBD1,CSARNRQGMTLATNEKLFF,TGCAGTGCTAGAAACAGACAGGGTATGACGCTGGCAACTAATGAAAAACTGTTTTTT
NA,TRBV4-1,TRBJ2-7,TRBD1,CASSRIRGSSYEQYF,TGCGCCAGCAGCCGCATCAGGGGGAGCTCCTACGAGCAGTACTTC
many,TRBV20-1,TRBJ1-5,TRBD1,CSAPDHRGGQPQHF,TGCAGTGCTCCCGATCACAGGGGAGGGCAGCCCCAGCATTTT
NA,TRBV13,TRBJ1-6,NA,CASSLRAVSSPLHF,TGTGCCAGCAGCTTGCGGGCAGTGAGTTCACCCCTCCACTTT
few,TRBV29-1,TRBJ2-5,TRBD1,CSVQEEPRGIRETQYF,TGCAGCGTTCAGGAGGAGCCCAGGGGGATTCGGGAGACCCAGTACTTC
NA,TRBV2,TRBJ2-7,TRBD1,CASQSDAGQGYKSERYF,TGTGCCAGTCAGAGCGACGCGGGACAGGGTTATAAGAGCGAGCGGTACTTC
NA,TRBV7-9,TRBJ2-7,TRBD1,CASSSRPFSGTGETYEQYF,TGTGCCAGCAGCTCTCGGCCCTTCTCCGGGACAGGGGAGACCTACGAGCAGTACTTC
NA,TRBV5-8,TRBJ2-7,NA,CASSLSAEQYF,TGTGCCAGCAGCCTCAGCGCCGAGCAGTACTTC
NA,TRBV18,TRBJ1-1,NA,CASWQENTEAFF,TGTGCCAGCTGGCAGGAGAACACTGAAGCTTTCTTT
NA,TRBV4-2,TRBJ2-5,TRBD2,CATSFSGGQETQYF,TGTGCCACTTCTTTTAGCGGGGGCCAAGAGACCCAGTACTTC
NA,TRBV25-1,TRBJ2-5,NA,CASKRGTETQYF,TGTGCCAGCAAAAGGGGAACGGAGACCCAGTACTTC
many,TRBV7-8,TRBJ1-3,NA,CASSLDAGARGNTIYF,TGTGCCAGCAGCTTAGATGCAGGGGCGCGTGGAAACACCATATATTTT
NA,TRBV6-2/TRBV6-3,TRBJ1-1,NA,CASSSADMNTEAFF,TGTGCCAGCAGTTCCGCAGATATGAACACTGAAGCTTTCTTT
many,TRBV20-1,TRBJ1-6,NA,CSARGGRDNSPLHF,TGCAGTGCTAGAGGGGGGCGGGATAATTCACCCCTCCACTTT
few,TRBV25-1,TRBJ1-5,NA,CASSLSVFADSNQPQHF,TGTGCCAGCAGTTTATCTGTTTTCGCGGATAGCAATCAGCCCCAGCATTTT
many,TRBV6-5,TRBJ1-6,NA,CASRGPTQGPGFSLHF,TGTGCCAGCAGGGGTCCAACACAGGGCCCGGGGTTTTCCCTCCACTTT
once,TRBV10-1,TRBJ1-1,TRBD1,CATGVLTEAFF,TGCGCTACAGGGGTTCTCACTGAAGCTTTCTTT
NA,TRBV6-4,TRBJ2-3,NA,CASSESEFTDTQYF,TGTGCCAGCAGTGAAAGTGAGTTCACAGATACGCAGTATTTT
once,TRBV7-2,TRBJ1-5,NA,CASSALGRTLNQPQHF,TGTGCCAGCAGCGCTTTAGGACGGACACTCAATCAGCCCCAGCATTTT
many,TRBV6-6,TRBJ1-1,NA,CASSYSMGSEAFF,TGTGCCAGCAGTTACTCGATGGGCTCTGAAGCTTTCTTT
few,TRBV30,TRBJ1-1,NA,CAWNFDPLNTEAFF,TGTGCCTGGAATTTCGACCCCCTGAACACTGAAGCTTTCTTT
NA,TRBV27,TRBJ1-5,NA,CASRLLGGPSNQPQHF,TGTGCCAGCAGACTGTTGGGGGGCCCTAGCAATCAGCCCCAGCATTTT
many,TRBV20-1,TRBJ2-7,TRBD1,CSAPSQGDEQYF,TGCAGTGCTCCGTCGCAGGGGGACGAGCAGTACTTC
many,TRBV15,TRBJ1-2,NA,CATSGPSRGNYGYTF,TGTGCCACCAGCGGGCCGAGCCGGGGGAACTATGGCTACACCTTC
many,TRBV10-3,TRBJ1-6,NA,CAIRPEVRNSPLHF,TGTGCCATCAGACCCGAGGTGCGGAATTCACCCCTCCACTTT
few,TRBV7-9,TRBJ2-5,TRBD1,CASSRSGTGEQETQYF,TGTGCCAGCAGTCGATCCGGGACAGGGGAACAAGAGACCCAGTACTTC
NA,TRBV20-1,TRBJ2-7,NA,CSVRAPRGFDEQYF,TGCAGTGTTAGAGCACCGCGGGGTTTTGACGAGCAGTACTTC
NA,TRBV24-1,TRBJ1-6,NA,CATSETNTGADSPLHF,TGTGCCACCAGTGAGACGAACACCGGGGCAGATTCACCCCTCCACTTT
NA,TRBV7-9,TRBJ2-7,NA,CASSVEAEDYEQYF,TGTGCCAGCAGCGTTGAGGCTGAGGACTACGAGCAGTACTTC
few,TRBV4-1,TRBJ1-6,NA,CASSQERAIRPLHF,TGCGCCAGCAGCCAAGAGAGGGCCATCCGACCCCTCCACTTT
many,TRBV7-2,TRBJ2-2,NA,CASSLKPRTGELFF,TGTGCCAGCAGCTTAAAACCGCGCACCGGGGAGCTGTTTTTT
few,TRBV5-6,TRBJ2-7,NA,CASSAWGSYEQYF,TGTGCCAGCTCCGCTTGGGGCTCCTACGAGCAGTACTTC
NA,TRBV4-1,TRBJ1-2,NA,CASSHTRATGKDGYTF,TGCGCCAGCAGCCATACGCGAGCAACAGGGAAGGATGGCTACACCTTC
many,TRBV7-8,TRBJ1-5,NA,CASRRTVPQHF,TGTGCCAGCAGGCGCACAGTACCCCAGCATTTT